This passage covers 30 T cell receptor beta chains from one sample sequenced in a study of beta chain features in type 1 diabetes (dated by TCRdb to the late 2010s). On the study overall, not on this receptor specifically: In all four CD4+ subsets, TCRB CDR3 length was moderately but significantly shorter in type 1 diabetes patients.

Their recognized antigens are unknown. Library prep was done by the immunoSEQ multiplex PCR assay. All of the isolated RNA was reverse transcribed with the High Capacity cDNA Reverse Transcription Kit, so expressed TCRB transcripts were sequenced. TCRdb limited this immuneACCESS table to in-frame rearrangements with V and J called. A share of clones is missing; checked studies link under half to unresolved V genes, and the rest is unexplained. Within this sample are about 660,000 clones, with around 15% of them counted one time only. The ten largest clones take up 0.04% of the sample. The sample comprised naive CD4+ T cells from blood. The sample's cell subset or site label, in plain terms: true naive CD4+ T cells. These receptors all stem from a young man with type 1 diabetes.

The gene calls are TRBV5-4 and TRBJ2-5; D might be TRBD1 or TRBD2, each matching 7 bases. CDR1 SGHNT and CDR2 YYREEE come from the germline V gene (reference sequence). With 3 bases removed from V and 3 bases from J, the gap between germline ends came to 15 bases. CDR3 length equals 15 residues. The CDR3, as DNA: TGTGCCAGCAGCTGGGGGGGACAGATAAAAGAGACCCAGTACTTC. Its protein product is CASSWGGQIKETQYF.

This clone has more than one count but fewer than ten. The rearrangement joins TRBV9 to TRBJ1-4, with a weak D call TRBD1 (5 bases). The CDR3 has 15 amino acids. V was trimmed by 2 bases and J by 0 bases, leaving 8 bases between them. Per germline, CDR1 SGDLS and CDR2 YYNGEE. The CDR3 region is CASSVSGSTNEKLFF. CDR3 coding DNA: TGTGCCAGCAGCGTCTCAGGGTCAACTAATGAAAAACTGTTTTTT. The full variable domain, in which reference TRBV9 and TRBJ1-4 provide the parts outside the CDR3, is DSGVTQTPKHLITATGQRVTLRCSPRSGDLSVYWYQQSLDQGLQFLIQYYNGEERAKGNILERFSAQQFPDLHSELNLSSLELGDSALYFCASSVSGSTNEKLFFGSGTQLSVL.

This clone turned up a few times. At the DNA level, this CDR3 is encoded by other sequences in the same sample as well. CDR3 bases: TGTGCCAGCAGCGTAGGACTAGCGGTCTACAATGAGCAGTTCTTC. As protein: CASSVGLAVYNEQFF. The chain combines TRBV9 with TRBJ2-1, with 9 bases aligning to TRBD2. The V gene's germline CDR1 is SGDLS and CDR2 YYNGEE. The junction had 1 base not matched to a gene; V was cut back by 0 bases and J by 3 bases. The CDR3 runs to 15 residues.

This clone turned up a few times. The chain employs TRBV7-2 and TRBJ2-3; 7 bases agree with TRBD2. The CDR3 is 15 amino acids. Germline V gene lookup returns CDR1 SGHTA and CDR2 FQGNSA. V lost 8 bases to trimming and J lost 4 bases; unmatched junction nucleotides: 12. The CDR3 spells CASRGWTSNPDTQYF. As DNA, the CDR3 is TGTGCCAGCCGGGGGTGGACTAGTAACCCAGATACGCAGTATTTT.

The V gene is TRBV9, the J gene TRBJ2-2; 11 bases line up with TRBD2. V was clipped by 4 bases and J by 4 bases; unmatched bases: 6. Germline CDR1 and CDR2: SGDLS and YYNGEE. The CDR3 contains 16 residues. The CDR3 region has the DNA TGTGCCAGCAGCACAGGGACTAGCGGACCCACCGGGGAGCTGTTTTTT. Its protein is CASSTGTSGPTGELFF. Filled out from reference TRBV9 and TRBJ2-2, the complete variable domain reads DSGVTQTPKHLITATGQRVTLRCSPRSGDLSVYWYQQSLDQGLQFLIQYYNGEERAKGNILERFSAQQFPDLHSELNLSSLELGDSALYFCASSTGTSGPTGELFFGEGSRLTVL.

The gene calls are TRBV30 and TRBJ2-5, with TRBD2 identical over 11 bases. Trimming cost V 8 bases and J 3 bases; bases outside gene matches: 2. Germline V CDR1 and CDR2: GTSNPN, SVGIG (reference sequence). The CDR3 covers 12 residues. CDR3 amino acids: CAQTSGKETQYF. CDR3 sequence (DNA): TGTGCCCAGACTAGCGGGAAAGAGACCCAGTACTTC.

This clone was seen a handful of times. V and J are TRBV5-4 and TRBJ2-1; a possible D gene is TRBD2 (7 bases). This CDR3 contains 14 residues. Germline CDR1 and CDR2: SGHNT and YYREEE (reference sequence). The V and J ends lost 7 bases and 6 bases respectively, with 17 bases between them. In nucleotides, the CDR3 is TGTGCCAGCTCCGGGGGGACATCAACCAATGAGCAGTTCTTC. Residues: CASSGGTSTNEQFF.

This clone showed up just a few times. The chain uses TRBV29-1 and TRBJ2-1; 7 bases agree with TRBD1. After removal of 6 bases from V and 1 base from J, the junction contained 6 bases not matched to a gene. The germline CDR1 and CDR2 sequences are SQVTM and ANQGSEA. The CDR3 covers 14 residues. CDR3 sequence: CSVTDRESYNEQFF. CDR3 DNA: TGCAGCGTCACTGACAGGGAATCCTACAATGAGCAGTTCTTC.

The V gene is TRBV27, the J gene TRBJ1-1; D not resolved. V lost 6 bases and J 10 bases, leaving 18 bases between the germline ends. Germline assignment: CDR1 MNHEY and CDR2 SMNVEV (reference sequence). CDR3 length: 13 residues. The CDR3 sequence is CASSSGRGWRAFF. The CDR3 DNA reads as TGTGCCAGCAGCTCTGGGAGAGGGTGGCGAGCTTTCTTT.

This chain uses TRBV7-2 with TRBJ1-2; 7 nucleotides align to TRBD1. Per the germline V gene, CDR1 is SGHTA and CDR2 is FQGNSA. V shed 3 bases, J shed 4 bases, and the junction held 5 bases outside the gene matches. There are 14 residues in the CDR3. CDR3 residues: CASSFTGEVYGYTF. In nucleotides, the CDR3 is TGTGCCAGCAGCTTCACAGGGGAAGTCTATGGCTACACCTTC.

This clone came up a few times. The chain recombines TRBV9 with TRBJ2-5; 8 bases agree with TRBD2. Looked up from germline, CDR1 is SGDLS and CDR2 is YYNGEE. This CDR3 region has 15 residues. The ends lost 2 bases at V and 2 bases at J; junction bases unmatched: 5. CDR3 nucleotide sequence: TGTGCCAGCAGCGTTGGCGGGGGGCTACAAGAGACCCAGTACTTC. Its protein is CASSVGGGLQETQYF.

This clone was detected only a few times. The gene calls are TRBV29-1 and TRBJ2-7; TRBD1 aligns across 7 bases. The CDR3 loop spans 12 amino acids. From germline, CDR1 is SQVTM and CDR2 ANQGSEA. For the CDR3, the DNA is TGCAGGGTCTACAGGGGTTCCTACGAGCAGTACTTC. Its translation is CRVYRGSYEQYF.

This clone was counted only a few times. The V call is TRBV29-1, the J call TRBJ2-1; 9 nucleotides agree with TRBD1. Per germline, CDR1 SQVTM and CDR2 ANQGSEA. The CDR3 consists of 13 residues. V trimming: 4 bases; J trimming: 4 bases; junction bases outside the gene matches: 2. CDR3: CSVVGQGYNEQFF. The DNA for the CDR3 is TGCAGCGTTGTGGGACAGGGATACAATGAGCAGTTCTTC.

A remark on this clone: The same CDR3 is also encoded by other DNA sequences in this sample. The CDR3 region is CSARRNYEQYF. The CDR3 DNA reads as TGCAGTGCTAGACGGAACTACGAGCAGTACTTC. This chain joins TRBV20-1 and TRBJ2-7; D ambiguous. The germline V and J ends were trimmed by 2 bases and 3 bases, with 5 bases remaining between them. Per the germline V gene, CDR1 is DFQATT and CDR2 is SNEGSKA (reference sequence). This CDR3 has 11 amino acids.

This clone was observed a handful of times. The chain combines TRBV29-1 with TRBJ2-2; the match to TRBD2 covers 8 bases. This CDR3 spans 15 amino acids. With 4 bases clipped from V and 1 base from J, the junction kept 5 bases outside the gene matches. Germline V gives CDR1 SQVTM, CDR2 ANQGSEA. CDR3 in DNA: TGCAGCGTTGCGCTAGCGGGCTTGAACACCGGGGAGCTGTTTTTT. It codes for CSVALAGLNTGELFF.

The chain combines TRBV7-9 with TRBJ2-3, with D tentatively TRBD2 (5 bases). Germline V gives CDR1 SEHNR, CDR2 FQNEAQ (reference sequence). The CDR3 is made up of 15 amino acids. With 1 base removed from V and 1 base from J, the gap between germline ends came to 9 bases. Here the CDR3 reads CASSLGGAGTDTQYF. The CDR3, as DNA: TGTGCCAGCAGCTTAGGGGGAGCGGGCACAGATACGCAGTATTTT.

This clone was counted a few times. This CDR3 is CASRRDILNTGELFF. CDR3 nucleotide sequence: TGTGCCAGTAGAAGGGACATTTTGAACACCGGGGAGCTGTTTTTT. V and J are TRBV19 and TRBJ2-2; D is perhaps TRBD1 (6 bases). V lost 6 bases, J lost 1 base, and 12 bases lay in between. The V gene's germline CDR1 is LNHDA and CDR2 SQIVND (reference sequence). The CDR3 totals 15 residues.

Only a few counts were recorded for this clone. The V gene is TRBV4-3, the J gene TRBJ2-1; D is ambiguous. CDR1 is LGHNA and CDR2 is YSLEER in the germline V gene. Trimming pared 0 bases from V and 6 bases from J, leaving 9 bases between. CDR3 length: 14 amino acids. The CDR3 coding sequence is TGCGCCAGCAGCCAAGATGGATCCAGCAATGAGCAGTTCTTC. As protein: CASSQDGSSNEQFF.

The rearrangement uses TRBV5-1 and TRBJ2-3; possibly TRBD1 for D (6 bases). CDR3 length: 15 residues. Germline values: CDR1 SGHRS, CDR2 YFSETQ. Trimming removed 5 bases from V and 0 bases from J, with 13 bases in between. CDR3 residues: CASRLRDISTDTQYF. The CDR3 DNA is TGCGCCAGCAGACTCCGGGACATTAGCACAGATACGCAGTATTTT.

This clone was observed a few times. The rearrangement links TRBV5-6 to TRBJ2-2; D is unclear. CDR1 is SGHDT and CDR2 is YYEEEE in the germline V gene. The V end was cut by 5 bases, the J end by 6 bases, with 8 bases between. The CDR3 spans 12 residues. CDR3 region: CASSYLSGELFF. CDR3 DNA sequence: TGTGCCAGCAGTTATCTATCCGGGGAGCTGTTTTTT.

The sample holds a few counts of this clone. The V gene is TRBV9, the J gene TRBJ2-3, with TRBD2 matching over 10 bases. Looked up from germline, CDR1 is SGDLS and CDR2 is YYNGEE. CDR3 length: 16 amino acids. The J segment lost 1 base and the V segment lost 3 bases, leaving 5 bases of the junction unmatched. The CDR3 is CASSAPGTSGTDTQYF. Here the CDR3 DNA reads TGTGCCAGCAGCGCTCCCGGGACTAGCGGCACAGATACGCAGTATTTT.

The chain carries TRBV29-1 and TRBJ2-7; D possibly corresponds to TRBD2 (5 bases). V was clipped by 5 bases and J by 3 bases, with 11 bases between them. CDR1 is SQVTM, CDR2 ANQGSEA, per germline. The CDR3 is 12 residues long. The CDR3 spells CSVSRGNYEQYF. CDR3 nucleotides: TGCAGCGTTTCTAGAGGGAACTACGAGCAGTACTTC.

In its sample, this clone was seen a few times. This chain uses TRBV5-1 with TRBJ2-1; 9 positions match TRBD2. V shed 1 base and J 2 bases; nucleotides not matched to a gene: 1. The CDR3 has 15 amino acids. CDR1 SGHRS and CDR2 YFSETQ come from the germline V gene. The DNA of the CDR3 is TGCGCCAGCAGCTTGAGCGGGGGGACCTACAATGAGCAGTTCTTC. It encodes CASSLSGGTYNEQFF.

This chain's CDR3 is CASSVSGTDTQYF. DNA for the CDR3: TGCGCCAGCAGCGTGTCCGGGACAGATACGCAGTATTTT. This sequence joins TRBV5-1 and TRBJ2-3; D is uncertain. This CDR3 region has 13 residues. V shed 4 bases and J shed 3 bases, with 9 bases lying between them. Germline-derived CDR1 and CDR2 are SGHRS and YFSETQ.

V is TRBV9 and J is TRBJ1-1; D remains ambiguous. Between the trimmed V and J ends, which lost 4 bases and 5 bases, there was a span of 15 bases. In germline, CDR1 is SGDLS, CDR2 YYNGEE. This CDR3 spans 14 amino acids. For the CDR3, the DNA is TGTGCCAGCAGCCCACGCACGGGGTTAACTGAAGCTTTCTTT. This encodes CASSPRTGLTEAFF.

In its sample, this clone was seen a few times. V and J are TRBV28 and TRBJ2-4; 8 bases align to TRBD2. The V and J ends lost 6 bases and 0 bases, in that order; junction bases with no gene match: 4. The V gene's germline CDR1 is MDHEN and CDR2 SYDVKM. This CDR3 contains 15 residues. The CDR3 nucleotides are TGTGCCAGCAGCTCGGGGGGGTTAGCCAAAAACATTCAGTACTTC. This translates into CASSSGGLAKNIQYF.

This clone was observed a handful of times. This chain joins TRBV4-3 and TRBJ1-1; D not certain. Between the trimmed V and J ends, which lost 0 bases and 1 base, there was a span of 9 bases. The germline V gene encodes CDR1 LGHNA and CDR2 YSLEER. The CDR3 totals 15 residues. CDR3 nucleotides: TGCGCCAGCAGCCAAGAAGGCGGATCGAACACTGAAGCTTTCTTT. This translates into CASSQEGGSNTEAFF.

V usage is TRBV18 and J usage is TRBJ2-2, with 7 bases matching TRBD2. V shed 6 bases and J 4 bases; nucleotides not matched to a gene: 8. Germline lookup yields CDR1 KGHSH and CDR2 LQKENI. The CDR3 runs 15 residues. The CDR3 nucleotides are TGTGCCAGCTCGGCCCCCGGGACTACCACCGGGGAGCTGTTTTTT. Its protein product is CASSAPGTTTGELFF. Supplemented by reference TRBV18 and TRBJ2-2, the full variable domain reads NAGVMQNPRHLVRRRGQEARLRCSPMKGHSHVYWYRQLPEEGLKFMVYLQKENIIDESGMPKERFSAEFPKEGPSILRIQQVVRGDSAAYFCASSAPGTTTGELFFGEGSRLTVL.

The chain links TRBV4-3 to TRBJ2-2; D perhaps matches TRBD1 (6 bases). The CDR3 extends over 15 amino acids. V lost 0 bases to trimming and J lost 7 bases, with 12 bases between them. CDR1 LGHNA and CDR2 YSLEER come from the germline V gene. The CDR3 loop is CASSQESRGVGELFF. Here the CDR3 DNA reads TGCGCCAGCAGCCAAGAATCCAGGGGTGTCGGGGAGCTGTTTTTT.

The V call is TRBV7-2, the J call TRBJ1-5; D is uncertain. The V and J ends lost 3 bases and 0 bases respectively, with 12 bases between them. Germline values: CDR1 SGHTA, CDR2 FQGNSA. The CDR3 spans 16 residues. The CDR3 sequence is CASSLGIAVSNQPQHF. CDR3 DNA sequence: TGTGCCAGCAGCTTGGGCATTGCGGTTAGCAATCAGCCCCAGCATTTT. Full variable domain (missing parts from reference TRBV7-2 and TRBJ1-5): GAGVSQSPSNKVTEKGKDVELRCDPISGHTALYWYRQSLGQGLEFLIYFQGNSAPDKSGLPSDRFSAERTGGSVSTLTIQRTQQEDSAVYLCASSLGIAVSNQPQHFGDGTRLSIL.